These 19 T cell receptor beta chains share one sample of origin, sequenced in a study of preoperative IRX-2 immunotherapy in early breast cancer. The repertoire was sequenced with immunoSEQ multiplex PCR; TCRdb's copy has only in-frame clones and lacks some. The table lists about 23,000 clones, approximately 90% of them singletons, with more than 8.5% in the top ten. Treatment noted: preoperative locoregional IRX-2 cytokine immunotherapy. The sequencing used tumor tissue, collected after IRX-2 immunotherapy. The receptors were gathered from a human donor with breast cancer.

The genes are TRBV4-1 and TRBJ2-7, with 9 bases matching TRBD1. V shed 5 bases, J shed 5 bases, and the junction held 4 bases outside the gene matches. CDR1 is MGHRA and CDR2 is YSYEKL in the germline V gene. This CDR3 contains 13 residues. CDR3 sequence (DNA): TGCGCCAGCAGCGTCCGGACAGGGGACGAGCAGTACTTC. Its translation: CASSVRTGDEQYF.

The CDR3 here is CASSLGGGYTF. The CDR3 DNA reads as TGTGCCAGCAGCTTAGGGGGTGGCTACACCTTC. This rearrangement joins TRBV11-2 to TRBJ1-2, with D hard to call. V lost 1 base and J 7 bases, leaving 4 bases between the germline ends. The CDR3 extends over 11 amino acids. Germline V CDR1 and CDR2: SGHAT, FQNNGV.

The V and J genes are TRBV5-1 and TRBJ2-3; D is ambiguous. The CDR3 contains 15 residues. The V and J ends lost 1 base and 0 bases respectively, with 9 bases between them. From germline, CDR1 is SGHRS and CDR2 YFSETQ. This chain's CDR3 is CASSLTASSTDTQYF. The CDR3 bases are TGCGCCAGCAGCTTGACGGCCTCTAGCACAGATACGCAGTATTTT.

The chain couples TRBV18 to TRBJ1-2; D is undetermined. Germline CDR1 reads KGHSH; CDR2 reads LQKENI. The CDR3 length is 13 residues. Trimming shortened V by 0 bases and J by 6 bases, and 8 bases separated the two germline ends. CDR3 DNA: TGTGCCAGCTCACCACCAGGGAGGGATGGCTACACCTTC. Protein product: CASSPPGRDGYTF.

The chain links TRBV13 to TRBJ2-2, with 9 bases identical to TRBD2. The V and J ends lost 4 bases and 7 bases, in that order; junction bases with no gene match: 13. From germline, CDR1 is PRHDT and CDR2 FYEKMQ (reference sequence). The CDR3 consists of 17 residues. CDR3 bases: TGTGCCAGCAGCTCAGCCTGGCGGGAGGGCCACGGCGGGGAGCTGTTTTTT. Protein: CASSSAWREGHGGELFF.

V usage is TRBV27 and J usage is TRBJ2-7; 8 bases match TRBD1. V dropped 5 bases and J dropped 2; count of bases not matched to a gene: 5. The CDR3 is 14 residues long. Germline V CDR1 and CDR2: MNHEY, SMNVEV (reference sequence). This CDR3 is CASSPGQVAYEQYF. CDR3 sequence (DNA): TGTGCCAGCAGTCCGGGACAGGTGGCCTACGAGCAGTACTTC.

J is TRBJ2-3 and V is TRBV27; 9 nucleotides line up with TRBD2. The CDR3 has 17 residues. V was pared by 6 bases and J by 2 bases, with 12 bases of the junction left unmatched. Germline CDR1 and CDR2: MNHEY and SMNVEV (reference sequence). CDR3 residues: CASRGDRSGRNTDTQYF. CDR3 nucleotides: TGTGCCAGCAGGGGAGACAGAAGCGGGAGGAACACAGATACGCAGTATTTT.

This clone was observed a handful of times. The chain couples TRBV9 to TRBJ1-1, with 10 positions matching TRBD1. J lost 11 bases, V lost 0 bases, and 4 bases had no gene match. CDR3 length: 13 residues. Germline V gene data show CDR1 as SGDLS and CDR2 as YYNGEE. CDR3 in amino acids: CASSVAGTGEAFF. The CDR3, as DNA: TGTGCCAGCAGCGTAGCTGGGACAGGGGAGGCTTTCTTT.

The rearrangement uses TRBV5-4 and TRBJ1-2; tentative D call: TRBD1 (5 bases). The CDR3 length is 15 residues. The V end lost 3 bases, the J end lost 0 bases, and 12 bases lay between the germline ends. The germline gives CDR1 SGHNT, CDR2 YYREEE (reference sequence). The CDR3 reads CASSSRDRSNYGYTF. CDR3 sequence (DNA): TGTGCCAGCAGCTCCCGGGACCGATCTAACTATGGCTACACCTTC.

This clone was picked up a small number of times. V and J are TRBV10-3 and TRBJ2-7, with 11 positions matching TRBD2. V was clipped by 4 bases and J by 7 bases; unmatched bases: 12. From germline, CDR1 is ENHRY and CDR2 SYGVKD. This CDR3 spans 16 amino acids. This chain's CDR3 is CAISAYLLAGAREQYF. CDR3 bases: TGTGCCATCAGTGCCTACCTACTAGCGGGAGCTAGGGAGCAGTACTTC.

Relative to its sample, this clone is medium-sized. CDR3 DNA sequence: TGTGCCAGCAGCCCACGGCGGGACAGGTCTCGTGAAAAACTGTTTTTT. The encoded protein is CASSPRRDRSREKLFF. This rearrangement joins TRBV7-8 to TRBJ1-4; 8 nucleotides line up with TRBD1. J gave up 7 bases and V 5 bases, and 12 bases lay outside the gene matches. Per germline, CDR1 SGHVS and CDR2 FQNEAQ. The CDR3 has 16 residues. The full variable domain, in which reference TRBV7-8 and TRBJ1-4 provide the parts outside the CDR3, is GAGVSQSPRYKVAKRGQDVALRCDPISGHVSLFWYQQALGQGPEFLTYFQNEAQLDKSGLPSDRFFAERPEGSVSTLKIQRTQQEDSAVYLCASSPRRDRSREKLFFGSGTQLSVL.

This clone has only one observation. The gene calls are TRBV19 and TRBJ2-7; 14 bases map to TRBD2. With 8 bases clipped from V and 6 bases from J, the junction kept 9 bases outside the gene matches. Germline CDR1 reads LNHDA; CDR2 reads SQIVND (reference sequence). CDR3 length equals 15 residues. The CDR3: CASQKVGLAGVEQYF. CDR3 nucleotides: TGTGCCAGTCAAAAGGTGGGACTAGCGGGAGTCGAGCAGTACTTC.

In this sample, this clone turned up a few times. The CDR3 sequence is CASSSPGLYNSPLHF. Here the CDR3 DNA reads TGTGCCAGCAGCTCTCCGGGCCTCTATAATTCACCCCTCCACTTT. V gene TRBV5-4 combines with J gene TRBJ1-6; no definite D call. There are 15 residues in the CDR3. The V end was cut by 3 bases, the J end by 3 bases, with 10 bases between. Germline loops: CDR1 SGHNT, CDR2 YYREEE (reference sequence).

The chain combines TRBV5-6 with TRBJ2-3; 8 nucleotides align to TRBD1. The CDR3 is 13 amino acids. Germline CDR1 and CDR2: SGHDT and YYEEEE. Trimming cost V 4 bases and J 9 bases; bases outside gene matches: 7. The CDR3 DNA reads TGTGCCAGCAGCCTCGGTCGGACAGGGACGCAGTATTTT. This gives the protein CASSLGRTGTQYF.

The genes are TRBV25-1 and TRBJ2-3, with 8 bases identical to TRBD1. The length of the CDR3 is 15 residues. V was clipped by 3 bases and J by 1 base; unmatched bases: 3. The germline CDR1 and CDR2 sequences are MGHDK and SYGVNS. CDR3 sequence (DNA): TGTGCCAGCAGTGATGGACAGGGCGGCACAGATACGCAGTATTTT. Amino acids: CASSDGQGGTDTQYF.

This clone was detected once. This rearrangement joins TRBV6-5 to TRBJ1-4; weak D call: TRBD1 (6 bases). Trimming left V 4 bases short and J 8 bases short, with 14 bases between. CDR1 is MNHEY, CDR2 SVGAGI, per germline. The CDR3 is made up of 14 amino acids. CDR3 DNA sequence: TGTGCCAGCAGTTGGACCAGGGGCGGAGAAAAACTGTTTTTT. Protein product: CASSWTRGGEKLFF.

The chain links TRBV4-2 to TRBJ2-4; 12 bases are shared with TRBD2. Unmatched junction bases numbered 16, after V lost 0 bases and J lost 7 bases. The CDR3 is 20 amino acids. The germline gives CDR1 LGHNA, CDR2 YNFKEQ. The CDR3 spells CASSQDFYGLAGGLRNIQYF. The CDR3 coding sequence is TGTGCCAGCAGCCAAGATTTCTATGGGCTAGCGGGAGGGTTGCGGAACATTCAGTACTTC.

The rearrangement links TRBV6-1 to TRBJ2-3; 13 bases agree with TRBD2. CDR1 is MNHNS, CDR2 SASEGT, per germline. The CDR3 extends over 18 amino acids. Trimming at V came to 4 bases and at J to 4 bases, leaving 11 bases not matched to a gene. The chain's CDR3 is CASSAWTSGSSFPDTQYF. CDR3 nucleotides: TGTGCCAGCAGTGCGTGGACTAGCGGGAGTTCTTTCCCAGATACGCAGTATTTT.

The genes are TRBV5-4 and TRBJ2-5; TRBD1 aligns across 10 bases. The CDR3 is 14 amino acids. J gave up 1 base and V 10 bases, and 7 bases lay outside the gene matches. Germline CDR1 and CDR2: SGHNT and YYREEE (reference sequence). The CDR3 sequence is CAWKTGGLQETQYF. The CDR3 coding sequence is TGTGCCTGGAAGACAGGGGGCCTCCAAGAGACCCAGTACTTC. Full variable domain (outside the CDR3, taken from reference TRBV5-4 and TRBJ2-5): ETGVTQSPTHLIKTRGQQVTLRCSSQSGHNTVSWYQQALGQGPQFIFQYYREEENGRGNFPPRFSGLQFPNYSSELNVNALELDDSALYLCAWKTGGLQETQYFGPGTRLLVL.